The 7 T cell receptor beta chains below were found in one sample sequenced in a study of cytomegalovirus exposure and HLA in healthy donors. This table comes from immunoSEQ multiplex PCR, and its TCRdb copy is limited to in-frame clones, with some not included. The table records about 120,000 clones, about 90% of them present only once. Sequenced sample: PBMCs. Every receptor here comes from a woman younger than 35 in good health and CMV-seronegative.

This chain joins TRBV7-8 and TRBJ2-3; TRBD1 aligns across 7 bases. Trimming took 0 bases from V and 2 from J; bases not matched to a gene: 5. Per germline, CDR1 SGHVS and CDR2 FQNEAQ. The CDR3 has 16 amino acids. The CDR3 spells CASSLARDRPTDTQYF. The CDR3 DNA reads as TGTGCCAGCAGCTTAGCCCGGGACAGACCCACAGATACGCAGTATTTT.

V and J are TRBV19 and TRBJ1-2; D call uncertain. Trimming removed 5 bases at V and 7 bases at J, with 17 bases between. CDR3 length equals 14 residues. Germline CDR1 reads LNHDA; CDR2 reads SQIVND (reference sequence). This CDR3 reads CASSFRGGMAGYTF. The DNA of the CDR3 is TGTGCCAGTAGTTTCCGGGGAGGGATGGCTGGCTACACCTTC.

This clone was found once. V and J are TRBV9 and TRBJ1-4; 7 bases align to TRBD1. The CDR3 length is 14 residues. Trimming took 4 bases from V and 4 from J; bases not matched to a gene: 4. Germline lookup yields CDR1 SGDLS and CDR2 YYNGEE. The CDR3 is CASSPGQLNEKLFF. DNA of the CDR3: TGTGCCAGCAGCCCGGGACAGCTTAATGAAAAACTGTTTTTT. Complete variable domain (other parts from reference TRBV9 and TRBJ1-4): DSGVTQTPKHLITATGQRVTLRCSPRSGDLSVYWYQQSLDQGLQFLIQYYNGEERAKGNILERFSAQQFPDLHSELNLSSLELGDSALYFCASSPGQLNEKLFFGSGTQLSVL.

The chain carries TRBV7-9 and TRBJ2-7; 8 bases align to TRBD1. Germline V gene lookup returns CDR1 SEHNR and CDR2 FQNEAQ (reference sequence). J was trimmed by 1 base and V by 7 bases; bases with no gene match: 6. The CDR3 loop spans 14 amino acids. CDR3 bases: TGTGCCAGCACCCCCGGGGACAGGTCCTACGAGCAGTACTTC. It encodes CASTPGDRSYEQYF. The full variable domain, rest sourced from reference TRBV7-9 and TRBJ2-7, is DTGVSQNPRHKITKRGQNVTFRCDPISEHNRLYWYRQTLGQGPEFLTYFQNEAQLEKSRLLSDRFSAERPKGSFSTLEIQRTEQGDSAMYLCASTPGDRSYEQYFGPGTRLTVT.

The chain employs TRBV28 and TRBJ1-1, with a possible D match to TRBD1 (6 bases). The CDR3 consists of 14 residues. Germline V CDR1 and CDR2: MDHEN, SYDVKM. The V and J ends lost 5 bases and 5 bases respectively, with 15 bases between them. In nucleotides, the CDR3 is TGTGCCAGCAGTATCCAACAGGGAGGGACTGAAGCTTTCTTT. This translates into CASSIQQGGTEAFF.

CDR3 region: CASSQDRTSGTPYEQYF. CDR3 bases: TGCGCCAGCAGCCAAGATCGTACTAGCGGGACTCCGTACGAGCAGTACTTC. The chain carries TRBV4-3 and TRBJ2-7; 10 bases map to TRBD2. Germline V CDR1 and CDR2: LGHNA, YSLEER. The CDR3 is 17 amino acids. Trimming took 0 bases from V and 4 from J; bases not matched to a gene: 9.

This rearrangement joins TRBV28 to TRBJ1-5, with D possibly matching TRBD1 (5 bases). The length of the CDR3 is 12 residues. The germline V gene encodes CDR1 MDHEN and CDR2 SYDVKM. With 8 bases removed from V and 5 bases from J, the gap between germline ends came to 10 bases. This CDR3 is CASFSGHQPQHF. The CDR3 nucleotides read TGTGCCAGCTTTTCAGGGCATCAGCCCCAGCATTTT.